These 31 T cell receptor beta chains share one sample of origin, sequenced in a study of blood T cell repertoires in COVID-19 (TCRdb year 2020). The library was built by means of the immunoSEQ multiplex PCR assay. The immuneACCESS repertoire file appears here via TCRdb, limited to in-frame rearrangements. These files lack a portion of the clones; in checked studies, under half of the deficit traces to unresolved V genes, and the cause of the others is not known. Across this sample there are approximately 150,000 clones, with roughly 80% seen only once. The ten largest clonotypes hold over 1.1% of the sample. The specimen sequenced was peripheral blood. The receptors originated from a man aged 55 to 69 with acute or convalescent COVID-19.

The chain is built from TRBV6-5 and TRBJ2-2, with 7 bases aligning to TRBD1. With 6 bases clipped from V and 0 bases from J, the junction kept 4 bases outside the gene matches. This CDR3 comprises 15 residues. The germline CDR1 and CDR2 sequences are MNHEY and SVGAGI. The CDR3 DNA is TGTGCCAGCAGCGGGACAGTGGCGAACACCGGGGAGCTGTTTTTT. Translated, it gives CASSGTVANTGELFF.

This clone was detected only once. Its ends do not fully match the called genes, so a read error is possible. The chain employs TRBV7-3 and TRBJ1-3; D is perhaps TRBD1 (6 bases). The CDR3 length is 16 residues. The germline gives CDR1 SGHTA, CDR2 FQGTGA. CDR3 region: CASSLTGTSPGTTIYF. The CDR3 DNA reads TGTGCCAGCAGCTTAACGGGGACAAGCCCTGGAACCACCATATATTTT.

This chain links TRBV10-3 with TRBJ1-3, with 10 bases matching TRBD1. The V segment lost 6 bases and the J segment 0 bases; nucleotides outside the gene matches: 2. Germline-derived CDR1 and CDR2 are ENHRY and SYGVKD. The CDR3 sequence is 15 residues long. This chain's CDR3 is CAIRRTGGSGNTIYF. The DNA for the CDR3 is TGTGCCATCAGGAGGACAGGGGGCTCTGGAAACACCATATATTTT.

The J gene is TRBJ1-4, the V gene TRBV5-4; 9 nucleotides align to TRBD1. Germline loops: CDR1 SGHNT, CDR2 YYREEE (reference sequence). V gave up 4 bases and J gave up 5 bases; unmatched junction bases: 9. This CDR3 contains 16 residues. CDR3 region: CASSRPGQGANEKLFF. The DNA of the CDR3 is TGTGCCAGCAGCCGCCCGGGACAGGGCGCCAATGAAAAACTGTTTTTT. Full variable domain (remainder filled in from reference TRBV5-4 and TRBJ1-4): ETGVTQSPTHLIKTRGQQVTLRCSSQSGHNTVSWYQQALGQGPQFIFQYYREEENGRGNFPPRFSGLQFPNYSSELNVNALELDDSALYLCASSRPGQGANEKLFFGSGTQLSVL.

J is TRBJ2-7 and V is TRBV5-1; D gene unclear. Germline V gene lookup returns CDR1 SGHRS and CDR2 YFSETQ. The CDR3 consists of 14 residues. V shed 4 bases and J shed 0 bases, with 11 bases lying between them. CDR3 sequence (DNA): TGCGCCAGCAGCCTGAGGCTCAGCTCCTACGAGCAGTACTTC. This encodes CASSLRLSSYEQYF.

The chain uses TRBV5-1 and TRBJ2-7; 10 positions agree with TRBD2. Trimming removed 0 bases from V and 2 bases from J; junction bases left unmatched: 5. Germline V CDR1 and CDR2: SGHRS, YFSETQ. The CDR3 is 16 amino acids. CDR3 amino acids: CASSLEGTSVAYEQYF. The CDR3 coding sequence is TGCGCCAGCAGCTTGGAGGGGACTAGCGTCGCCTACGAGCAGTACTTC.

V is TRBV6-1 and J is TRBJ2-7; 8 positions agree with TRBD1. With V trimmed by 1 base and J by 7 bases, 3 bases remained unmatched. Germline V gene lookup returns CDR1 MNHNS and CDR2 SASEGT. The CDR3 consists of 13 residues. The CDR3, as DNA: TGTGCCAGCAGTGAAGACAGGGGGGTAGAGCAGTACTTC. It specifies CASSEDRGVEQYF.

V is TRBV12-3 or TRBV12-4 and J is TRBJ1-1; 8 bases line up with TRBD1. Trimming removed 8 bases from V and 6 bases from J; junction bases left unmatched: 8. The length of the CDR3 is 13 residues. CDR3 protein: CASLAQGAAEAFF. CDR3 DNA sequence: TGTGCCAGCCTTGCCCAGGGGGCCGCTGAAGCTTTCTTT.

This clone was counted a single time. V gene TRBV5-1 combines with J gene TRBJ2-2; D may be TRBD1 (6 bases). Germline-derived CDR1 and CDR2 are SGHRS and YFSETQ. V shed 2 bases and J shed 4 bases, with 21 bases lying between them. The CDR3 is 18 residues long. This CDR3 is CASSLEAGAPTATGELFF. The CDR3 region has the DNA TGCGCCAGCAGCTTAGAAGCAGGGGCGCCTACGGCCACCGGGGAGCTGTTTTTT.

The rearrangement uses TRBV7-6 and TRBJ2-7, with 12 bases matching TRBD2. This CDR3 is built from 15 residues. CDR1 and CDR2 (germline): SGHVS, FNYEAQ. With V trimmed by 5 bases and J by 4 bases, 6 bases remained unmatched. The CDR3: CASSPSGRAGYEQYF. As DNA, the CDR3 is TGTGCCAGCAGCCCTAGCGGGAGGGCCGGTTACGAGCAGTACTTC.

The chain uses TRBV6-5 and TRBJ2-1; D not resolved. V lost 5 bases, J lost 9 bases, and 14 bases lay in between. The CDR3 is 13 residues long. CDR1 is MNHEY, CDR2 SVGAGI, per germline. This CDR3 reads CASSLFQAGEQFF. The DNA of the CDR3 is TGTGCCAGCAGTCTATTTCAGGCCGGTGAGCAGTTCTTC.

The V and J genes are TRBV5-4 and TRBJ1-1, with 7 bases fitting TRBD1. Germline CDR1 SGHNT, CDR2 YYREEE (reference sequence). Trimming cost V 4 bases and J 4 bases; bases outside gene matches: 7. The CDR3 is made up of 14 amino acids. CDR3 DNA: TGTGCCAGCAGCGGCAAGACAGGGATCACTGAAGCTTTCTTT. Protein: CASSGKTGITEAFF.

CDR3 amino acids: CASSLLSPQHF. The CDR3 DNA sequence: TGCGCCAGCAGCTTGCTAAGCCCCCAGCATTTT. The chain uses TRBV5-1 and TRBJ1-5; D is uncertain. V dropped 1 base and J dropped 10 bases, with 6 bases sitting between them. The CDR3 covers 11 residues. The V gene's germline CDR1 is SGHRS and CDR2 YFSETQ.

This sequence joins TRBV12-3 or TRBV12-4 and TRBJ2-1; D not resolved. V lost 2 bases and J lost 6, with 8 bases in between. The CDR3 length is 13 residues. CDR3 amino acids: CASSLYRSNEQFF. In DNA, the CDR3 is TGTGCCAGCAGTTTATACCGGAGCAATGAGCAGTTCTTC.

J is TRBJ2-5 and V is TRBV5-1; 9 nucleotides line up with TRBD1. Germline trimming cut 0 bases from V and 4 bases from J; bases unmatched to any gene: 13. CDR3 length: 18 amino acids. CDR1 is SGHRS and CDR2 is YFSETQ in the germline V gene. CDR3 protein: CASSLDPLGTGLGETQYF. The CDR3 DNA reads TGCGCCAGCAGCTTGGACCCGCTCGGGACAGGGTTGGGAGAGACCCAGTACTTC.

The chain has TRBV9 and TRBJ1-2; no definite D call. Germline V gene lookup returns CDR1 SGDLS and CDR2 YYNGEE. The V end was cut by 4 bases, the J end by 0 bases, with 7 bases between. The CDR3 is 13 amino acids. CDR3 DNA sequence: TGTGCCAGCAGCCCCCACTCTAACTATGGCTACACCTTC. Translation: CASSPHSNYGYTF.

The chain employs TRBV7-2 and TRBJ1-2, with 8 positions matching TRBD1. Germline V lookup: CDR1 SGHTA, CDR2 FQGNSA. The CDR3 spans 14 residues. V dropped 3 bases and J dropped 7; count of bases not matched to a gene: 7. CDR3 loop: CASSFRDRRRGYTF. DNA for the CDR3: TGTGCCAGCAGCTTCCGGGACAGGCGTCGTGGCTACACCTTC. Complete variable domain (other parts from reference TRBV7-2 and TRBJ1-2): GAGVSQSPSNKVTEKGKDVELRCDPISGHTALYWYRQSLGQGLEFLIYFQGNSAPDKSGLPSDRFSAERTGGSVSTLTIQRTQQEDSAVYLCASSFRDRRRGYTFGSGTRLTVV.

This sequence joins TRBV18 and TRBJ1-1; possible D gene TRBD1, 6 bases. The germline V gene encodes CDR1 KGHSH and CDR2 LQKENI. With 3 bases removed from V and 2 bases from J, the gap between germline ends came to 13 bases. CDR3 length: 15 amino acids. The CDR3 DNA follows: TGTGCCAGCTCACCGTCCGGGACACGCAACACTGAAGCTTTCTTT. Residues: CASSPSGTRNTEAFF.

The chain carries TRBV5-1 and TRBJ1-4, with D perhaps matching TRBD1 (6 bases). V shed 4 bases and J shed 8 bases, with 18 bases lying between them. The V gene's germline CDR1 is SGHRS and CDR2 YFSETQ. This CDR3 region has 15 residues. The CDR3 sequence is CASSVNRVPGEKLFF. Written as DNA, the CDR3 is TGCGCCAGCAGCGTTAACAGGGTTCCAGGGGAAAAACTGTTTTTT.

This clone was seen only once. V usage is TRBV5-6 and J usage is TRBJ2-5; D is unresolved. This CDR3 is 14 amino acids long. The germline V gene has CDR1 SGHDT and CDR2 YYEEEE. Trimming cost V 2 bases and J 5 bases, with 13 bases left between them. The CDR3 region is CASSFFKPMETQYF. In DNA, the CDR3 is TGTGCCAGCAGCTTCTTCAAGCCTATGGAGACCCAGTACTTC.

This rearrangement joins TRBV5-6 to TRBJ1-1; D uncertain. Germline CDR1 SGHDT, CDR2 YYEEEE. V lost 0 bases, J lost 0 bases, and 9 bases lay in between. The CDR3 has 15 residues. CDR3 DNA sequence: TGTGCCAGCAGCTTGGGTGGGCCCATGAACACTGAAGCTTTCTTT. Translation: CASSLGGPMNTEAFF.

V is TRBV15 and J is TRBJ2-5; D may be TRBD2 (5 bases). V was pared by 0 bases and J by 2 bases, with 10 bases between. The CDR3 runs 15 residues. Germline values: CDR1 LNHNV, CDR2 YYDKDF (reference sequence). The CDR3 spells CATSRDRGLQETQYF. CDR3 nucleotide sequence: TGTGCCACCAGCAGAGATCGCGGACTGCAAGAGACCCAGTACTTC.

The chain recombines TRBV4-1 with TRBJ2-3; D uncertain. The germline gives CDR1 MGHRA, CDR2 YSYEKL. The CDR3 is 15 amino acids. The ends were cut back, 2 bases at V and 1 base at J, with 10 bases in the middle. The CDR3 nucleotides read TGCGCCAGCAGCCAACCCGCGCTTGGCACAGATACGCAGTATTTT. Residues: CASSQPALGTDTQYF.

CDR3 bases: TGTGCCAGCAGCGTAGAATCAGGTGGAACTGAAGCTTTCTTT. Translation gives CASSVESGGTEAFF. The chain employs TRBV9 and TRBJ1-1; D remains unclear. Germline lookup yields CDR1 SGDLS and CDR2 YYNGEE. Between the trimmed V and J ends, which lost 0 bases and 5 bases, there was a span of 11 bases. The CDR3 consists of 14 residues.

The V call is TRBV3-1 (or the pseudogene TRBV3-2), the J call TRBJ2-5; 9 bases map to TRBD1. The CDR3 covers 16 residues. Germline values: CDR1 LGHDT, CDR2 YNNKEL (reference sequence). V trimming: 6 bases; J trimming: 5 bases; junction bases outside the gene matches: 13. The CDR3 DNA is TGTGCCAGCAGTCGGACCGGGACAGGGTATCGGGAGACCCAGTACTTC. Encoded protein: CASSRTGTGYRETQYF.

The chain couples TRBV12-3 or TRBV12-4 to TRBJ1-6; D gene unclear. V lost 3 bases and J 7 bases, leaving 7 bases between the germline ends. The CDR3 has 13 residues. CDR3 nucleotides: TGTGCCAGCAGTTTGGGCGGGAATTCACCCCTCCACTTT. It encodes CASSLGGNSPLHF.

The chain combines TRBV12-3 or TRBV12-4 with TRBJ1-5; D not resolved. The CDR3 is made up of 13 amino acids. With 3 bases removed from V and 2 bases from J, the gap between germline ends came to 5 bases. This CDR3 is CASSFEGNQPQHF. The CDR3 DNA reads TGTGCCAGCAGTTTTGAGGGCAATCAGCCCCAGCATTTT.

The chain carries TRBV7-9 and TRBJ1-1, with D maybe TRBD1 (5 bases). The V end lost 1 base, the J end lost 4 bases, and 16 bases lay between the germline ends. This CDR3 spans 16 amino acids. The germline gives CDR1 SEHNR, CDR2 FQNEAQ (reference sequence). The CDR3 sequence: CASSLGQGSKGTEAFF. The DNA of the CDR3 is TGTGCCAGCAGCTTAGGGCAGGGCTCTAAGGGCACTGAAGCTTTCTTT.

This chain links TRBV11-3 with TRBJ2-3, with 11 bases identical to TRBD2. CDR1 and CDR2 (germline): SGHNT, YENEEA. V dropped 4 bases and J dropped 0; count of bases not matched to a gene: 12. The CDR3 consists of 19 residues. CDR3: CASSSTTSGEATSTDTQYF. CDR3 in DNA: TGTGCCAGCAGCTCAACGACTAGCGGGGAAGCTACTAGCACAGATACGCAGTATTTT.

This chain links TRBV12-3 or TRBV12-4 with TRBJ1-6; D is uncertain. CDR3 length: 13 amino acids. V shed 4 bases and J shed 5 bases, with 6 bases lying between them. The CDR3 DNA reads TGTGCCAGCAGTTGGCGGAATAATTCACCCCTCCACTTT. This gives the protein CASSWRNNSPLHF.

V is TRBV6-5 and J is TRBJ1-2; D may be TRBD1 (6 bases). Germline V gene lookup returns CDR1 MNHEY and CDR2 SVGAGI. The CDR3 is 15 residues long. V was shortened by 0 bases and J by 0 bases, with 8 bases between the two germline ends. CDR3 nucleotides: TGTGCCAGCAGTTACTCAAGGGGGACTAACTATGGCTACACCTTC. It codes for CASSYSRGTNYGYTF.